This section outlines one T cell receptor beta chain sequence together with its context. The CDR3 is 16 residues long. This sample is drawn from a study of PD-L1 blockade in urothelial cancer. The protocol was immunoSEQ multiplex PCR, while the TCRdb copy is restricted to in-frame clones and leaves out a portion. The data show around 51,000 clones, with roughly 86% seen just once and 16% held by the top ten. The source of this sequence is a man between 60 and 75 years old with urothelial cancer. The chain joins TRBV7-5 to TRBJ2-3; the tabulated D call, TRBD2, remains unverified against the DNA. TRBV7-5 is deemed a pseudogene. The starting material was PBMCs, obtained around atezolizumab (anti-PD-L1) treatment. The chain's CDR3 is CARRGWCAGPTDTQYF. The CDR3 region has the DNA TGTGCCAGAAGGGGTTGGTGTGCGGGGCCCACAGATACGCAGTATTTT.